Following are 5 T cell receptor beta chains from one sample sequenced in a study of T cell repertoires in cytomegalovirus infection. Their antigens are not known. TCRdb re-analysed the reads in MiXCR, keeping a single row per CDR3 protein. This table has around 770,000 distinct CDR3 sequences, 25% to 30% appearing once. The input for sequencing was cultured CD8+ T cells from PBMCs, taken from culture after CMV antigen stimulation. These receptors all come from a human donor in good health (CMV status not recorded). Some clones in this sample may be carry-over from other donors' samples.

This clonotype has just a few counts. J is TRBJ2-1 and V is TRBV4-3, with a tentative D call TRBD2 (6 bases). The CDR3 sequence is 16 residues long. V gave up 1 base and J gave up 7 bases, with 17 bases separating them. Germline loops: CDR1 LGHNA, CDR2 YSLEER. The CDR3 protein is CASSQVIGAGTNEQFF. DNA of the CDR3: TGCGCCAGCAGCCAAGTAATAGGCGCGGGGACTAATGAGCAGTTCTTC.

The chain has TRBV7-3 and TRBJ2-1, with 8 bases matching TRBD1. The CDR3 has 16 amino acids. CDR1 SGHTA and CDR2 FQGTGA come from the germline V gene. Germline trimming cut 4 bases from V and 4 bases from J; bases unmatched to any gene: 9. CDR3 in DNA: TGTGCCAGCAGCTCTCAACCGGGACAGGTATACAATGAGCAGTTCTTC. Its protein is CASSSQPGQVYNEQFF.

The J gene is TRBJ2-3, the V gene TRBV7-9; no reliable D call. V shed 5 bases and J shed 0 bases, with 15 bases lying between them. Germline V gives CDR1 SEHNR, CDR2 FQNEAQ (reference sequence). The CDR3 runs to 16 residues. The CDR3 DNA reads TGTGCCAGCAGCCCAAGGTGGTCTACTAGCACAGATACGCAGTATTTT. Its translation: CASSPRWSTSTDTQYF.

The chain joins TRBV6-2 or TRBV6-3 to TRBJ2-5; D not certain. The CDR3 runs 11 residues. V lost 7 bases and J 6 bases, leaving 9 bases between the germline ends. Germline CDR1 and CDR2: MNHEY and SVGEGT. CDR3 in DNA: TGTGCCAGCAAGAAGGGAAAGACCCAGTACTTC. It is translated as CASKKGKTQYF.

This clonotype was seen ten or more times. The chain couples TRBV6-2 or TRBV6-3 to TRBJ2-1; unclear D gene. The V gene's germline CDR1 is MNHEY and CDR2 SVGEGT. Between the trimmed V and J ends, which lost 3 bases and 3 bases, there was a span of 6 bases. CDR3 length: 13 amino acids. CDR3 in DNA: TGTGCCAGCAGTTATACCTACTACAATGAGCAGTTCTTC. Translating gives CASSYTYYNEQFF.